What follows are 14 T cell receptor beta chains derived from one specimen sequenced in a study of blood T cell repertoires in COVID-19. Assay: immunoSEQ multiplex PCR; the TCRdb copy retains only in-frame clones and omits some. The table has about 62,000 clones, 76% seen once. Specimen: peripheral blood. These receptors were taken from a woman aged 45-60 years with active or convalescent COVID-19.

This chain connects TRBV4-2 to TRBJ1-2; 7 bases fit TRBD1. Germline values: CDR1 LGHNA, CDR2 YNFKEQ. The J segment lost 2 bases and the V segment lost 2 bases, leaving 5 bases of the junction unmatched. The CDR3 has 15 residues. The CDR3 region has the DNA TGTGCCAGCAGCCAATGGACAGGTAGCAACTATGGCTACACCTTC. It encodes CASSQWTGSNYGYTF.

V is TRBV18 and J is TRBJ2-2, with TRBD2 matching 8 bases. The germline CDR1 and CDR2 sequences are KGHSH and LQKENI. The CDR3 is made up of 14 amino acids. V was clipped by 8 bases and J by 2 bases; unmatched bases: 4. CDR3 in DNA: TGTGCCAGCACACTAGCGGCCAACACCGGGGAGCTGTTTTTT. Protein sequence: CASTLAANTGELFF. Full variable domain (remainder filled in from reference TRBV18 and TRBJ2-2): NAGVMQNPRHLVRRRGQEARLRCSPMKGHSHVYWYRQLPEEGLKFMVYLQKENIIDESGMPKERFSAEFPKEGPSILRIQQVVRGDSAAYFCASTLAANTGELFFGEGSRLTVL.

Of note for this clone: Compared with germline, one end of the junction differs, possibly owing to a read error. The gene calls are TRBV6-2 or TRBV6-3 and TRBJ2-1, with 9 bases matching TRBD1. The CDR3 runs to 17 residues. CDR1 and CDR2 from the germline V gene are MNHEY and SVGEGT. Here the CDR3 reads CAGSPGQGMGSYNEQFF. The CDR3 DNA reads TGTGCCGGCAGTCCGGGACAGGGAATGGGAAGCTACAATGAGCAGTTCTTC.

The chain recombines TRBV6-6 with TRBJ2-7, with D possibly TRBD1 on 6 matching bases. Germline V gene data show CDR1 as MNHNY and CDR2 as SVGAGI (reference sequence). CDR3 length: 15 amino acids. Trimming removed 2 bases at V and 7 bases at J, with 18 bases between. CDR3 DNA: TGTGCCAGCAGTTACCCAGGGGAAGCTGTAGGGGAGCAGTACTTC. This translates into CASSYPGEAVGEQYF.

This chain uses TRBV10-3 with TRBJ1-2; the D gene is possibly TRBD1 (6 bases). Germline CDR1 reads ENHRY; CDR2 reads SYGVKD. The CDR3 runs to 12 residues. V gave up 4 bases and J gave up 5 bases, with 8 bases separating them. The CDR3 loop reads CAISGGQYGYTF. CDR3 in DNA: TGTGCCATCAGTGGCGGACAGTATGGCTACACCTTC.

The chain has TRBV19 and TRBJ2-1; 12 positions match TRBD1. V gave up 3 bases and J gave up 7 bases; unmatched junction bases: 4. CDR3 size: 15 residues. Germline lookup yields CDR1 LNHDA and CDR2 SQIVND (reference sequence). CDR3 nucleotides: TGTGCCAGTAGTATCCGGGACAGGGGGCAGAATGAGCAGTTCTTC. It codes for CASSIRDRGQNEQFF. The entire variable domain, with the rest obtained from reference TRBV19 and TRBJ2-1, is as follows: DGGITQSPKYLFRKEGQNVTLSCEQNLNHDAMYWYRQDPGQGLRLIYYSQIVNDFQKGDIAEGYSVSREKKESFPLTVTSAQKNPTAFYLCASSIRDRGQNEQFFGPGTRLTVL.

The genes are TRBV19 and TRBJ1-2; 8 nucleotides agree with TRBD1. V trimming: 6 bases; J trimming: 9 bases; junction bases outside the gene matches: 12. Germline CDR1 reads LNHDA; CDR2 reads SQIVND (reference sequence). CDR3 length: 14 amino acids. The CDR3 here is CASSQTAGGWSYTF. Here the CDR3 DNA reads TGTGCCAGTAGCCAAACGGCAGGGGGCTGGAGCTACACCTTC.

The J gene is TRBJ1-1, the V gene TRBV2; 8 bases agree with TRBD1. Germline V gene lookup returns CDR1 SNHLY and CDR2 FYNNEI. The CDR3 runs to 13 residues. The trim removed 5 bases at V and 7 bases at J, leaving 6 bases unmatched. For the CDR3, the DNA is TGTGCCAGCAGTTCGCAGGGGGCCGGTGAAGCTTTCTTT. Its translation is CASSSQGAGEAFF.

Turning to this clone: A read error may produce the germline difference seen at one junction end. This chain uses TRBV10-3 with TRBJ2-7; D may be TRBD2 (6 bases). Germline CDR1 is ENHRY and CDR2 is SYGVKD. CDR3 length: 15 amino acids. The CDR3, as DNA: TGTGCCATCGGTGAGTCGACTAGAGTCTCCTACGAGCAGTACTTC. As protein: CAIGESTRVSYEQYF.

V gene TRBV19 combines with J gene TRBJ2-1, with D possibly TRBD2 on 5 matching bases. Germline CDR1 is LNHDA and CDR2 is SQIVND (reference sequence). The CDR3 covers 13 residues. The germline V and J ends were trimmed by 9 bases and 6 bases, with 15 bases remaining between them. CDR3 protein: CASGLSPSNEQFF. In nucleotides, the CDR3 is TGTGCCAGCGGACTGAGCCCGAGCAATGAGCAGTTCTTC.

This clone was seen just once. The chain recombines TRBV18 with TRBJ1-2; D is ambiguous. Germline loops: CDR1 KGHSH, CDR2 LQKENI. The V end was cut by 0 bases, the J end by 7 bases, with 9 bases between. This CDR3 is built from 13 residues. The CDR3 region is CASSPPAAPGYTF. Written as DNA, the CDR3 is TGTGCCAGCTCACCACCGGCCGCTCCTGGCTACACCTTC.

CDR3 region: CASSDGQGLAGYNEQFF. CDR3 bases: TGTGCCAGCAGCGACGGGCAGGGGCTAGCGGGCTACAATGAGCAGTTCTTC. J is TRBJ2-1 and V is TRBV4-2, with 8 bases matching TRBD2. Per the germline V gene, CDR1 is LGHNA and CDR2 is YNFKEQ. The CDR3 has 17 amino acids. Germline trimming cut 5 bases from V and 3 bases from J; bases unmatched to any gene: 12.

The chain links TRBV6-5 to TRBJ1-6; the D is unclear. CDR1 is MNHEY and CDR2 is SVGAGI in the germline V gene. V was trimmed by 2 bases and J by 7 bases, leaving 12 bases between them. The CDR3 contains 15 residues. CDR3 amino acids: CASSYNRERNSPLHF. CDR3 bases: TGTGCCAGCAGTTACAACCGGGAGCGGAATTCACCCCTCCACTTT.

This clone was found once. The V gene is TRBV19, the J gene TRBJ2-1, with 7 bases identical to TRBD2. The CDR3 consists of 17 residues. The ends lost 4 bases at V and 4 bases at J; junction bases unmatched: 13. Germline CDR1 and CDR2: LNHDA and SQIVND (reference sequence). CDR3 loop: CASSSPSGGPLYNEQFF. The CDR3 DNA reads TGTGCCAGTAGTAGCCCTAGCGGTGGCCCCCTTTACAATGAGCAGTTCTTC.